Shown below are 14 T cell receptor beta chains from a single sample sequenced in a study of graft-versus-host responses after intestinal transplantation. Their antigens remain unidentified. The protocol was immunoSEQ multiplex PCR, while the TCRdb copy is restricted to in-frame clones and leaves out a portion. The repertoire has around 88,000 clones, around 83% of them found once; the top ten carry about 18%. The source was unstimulated CD8+ T cells sorted from spleen or lymph node cells, collected before intestinal transplant. These receptors originate from a human donor who received an intestinal transplant.

This clone was counted a single time. The chain employs TRBV13 and TRBJ1-2; TRBD1 might be the D (5 bases). With 3 bases removed from V and 2 bases from J, the gap between germline ends came to 13 bases. Germline V lookup: CDR1 PRHDT, CDR2 FYEKMQ (reference sequence). CDR3 length equals 15 residues. CDR3 DNA sequence: TGTGCCAGCAGCTTGTTACAGGAAATCAACTATGGCTACACCTTC. It is translated as CASSLLQEINYGYTF.

The chain carries TRBV11-2 and TRBJ1-1; weak D call: TRBD1 (6 bases). The ends were cut back, 0 bases at V and 4 bases at J, with 15 bases in the middle. This CDR3 is built from 16 residues. Germline lookup yields CDR1 SGHAT and CDR2 FQNNGV. The CDR3 DNA is TGTGCCAGCAGCTTAGATCTCCCCGACAGGTTCACTGAAGCTTTCTTT. Residues: CASSLDLPDRFTEAFF. The variable domain in full, completed from reference TRBV11-2 and TRBJ1-1, reads EAGVAQSPRYKIIEKRQSVAFWCNPISGHATLYWYQQILGQGPKLLIQFQNNGVVDDSQLPKDRFSAERLKGVDSTLKIQPAKLEDSAVYLCASSLDLPDRFTEAFFGQGTRLTVV.

The rearrangement uses TRBV28 and TRBJ1-4, with D unresolved. Germline V gene sequence: CDR1 MDHEN, CDR2 SYDVKM. Trimming left V 3 bases short and J 8 bases short, with 10 bases between. The CDR3 extends over 13 amino acids. The CDR3 region has the DNA TGTGCCAGCAGTTTCCCCCCAGCGGAAAAACTGTTTTTT. Its protein is CASSFPPAEKLFF.

The V gene is TRBV5-4, the J gene TRBJ2-3; 9 nucleotides agree with TRBD2. Germline CDR1 is SGHNT and CDR2 is YYREEE (reference sequence). The CDR3 is 17 residues long. V trimming: 4 bases; J trimming: 4 bases; junction bases outside the gene matches: 13. The CDR3 is CASSRGFAGGLADTQYF. CDR3 DNA: TGTGCCAGCAGCCGCGGGTTCGCGGGGGGGCTGGCAGATACGCAGTATTTT.

This sequence joins TRBV19 and TRBJ2-7, with TRBD1 identical over 11 bases. V shed 10 bases, J shed 4 bases, and the junction held 6 bases outside the gene matches. The CDR3 runs 13 residues. CDR1 is LNHDA, CDR2 SQIVND, per germline (reference sequence). The DNA for the CDR3 is TGTGCCACAAGCGGGACAGGGGGTTACGAGCAGTACTTC. Translation gives CATSGTGGYEQYF.

The chain has TRBV4-1 and TRBJ1-1; TRBD1 matches at 8 bases. The ends lost 1 base at V and 4 bases at J; junction bases unmatched: 11. The CDR3 totals 17 residues. From germline, CDR1 is MGHRA and CDR2 YSYEKL. The CDR3 sequence: CASSQVARGPPGTEAFF. The CDR3 region has the DNA TGCGCCAGCAGCCAAGTCGCCAGGGGGCCCCCGGGCACTGAAGCTTTCTTT.

The rearrangement joins TRBV6-5 to TRBJ2-3; no firm D call. The CDR3 contains 13 residues. Trimming removed 0 bases at V and 6 bases at J, with 7 bases between. Per the germline V gene, CDR1 is MNHEY and CDR2 is SVGAGI. The CDR3 coding sequence is TGTGCCAGCAGTTACTCGGCGAGGGATACGCAGTATTTT. This sequence encodes CASSYSARDTQYF.

The rearrangement links TRBV11-2 to TRBJ1-1, with 7 nucleotides matching TRBD1. V shed 0 bases and J 3 bases; nucleotides not matched to a gene: 10. CDR3 length: 17 residues. Germline CDR1 SGHAT, CDR2 FQNNGV. For the CDR3, the DNA is TGTGCCAGCAGCTTAGATCCTAGGGGGCCCGAGTACACTGAAGCTTTCTTT. Protein: CASSLDPRGPEYTEAFF. Supplemented by reference TRBV11-2 and TRBJ1-1, the full variable domain reads EAGVAQSPRYKIIEKRQSVAFWCNPISGHATLYWYQQILGQGPKLLIQFQNNGVVDDSQLPKDRFSAERLKGVDSTLKIQPAKLEDSAVYLCASSLDPRGPEYTEAFFGQGTRLTVV.

The chain combines TRBV13 with TRBJ2-7; 14 positions match TRBD2. The CDR3 runs to 16 residues. Germline V lookup: CDR1 PRHDT, CDR2 FYEKMQ (reference sequence). Trimming took 4 bases from V and 5 from J; bases not matched to a gene: 7. The DNA of the CDR3 is TGTGCCAGCAGCTCCGGGACTAGCGGGAGCGGGGACGAGCAGTACTTC. Protein: CASSSGTSGSGDEQYF.

A remark on this clone: This CDR3 is also generated by other DNA sequences in the sample. The chain is built from TRBV28 and TRBJ1-1; D is unclear. Germline V gives CDR1 MDHEN, CDR2 SYDVKM. The CDR3 has 12 residues. Trimming took off 6 bases at V and 7 bases at J, with 12 bases between the two ends. The CDR3 DNA reads as TGTGCCAGCAGCCCCGACGGACTTGAAGCTTTCTTT. Its translation: CASSPDGLEAFF.

V usage is TRBV2 and J usage is TRBJ2-5; 8 positions agree with TRBD2. Germline CDR1 SNHLY, CDR2 FYNNEI. This CDR3 is 14 amino acids long. J was trimmed by 5 bases and V by 4 bases; bases with no gene match: 6. CDR3 nucleotide sequence: TGTGCCAGCAGTGTCGGGGGGGAGGAGGAGACCCAGTACTTC. Translated: CASSVGGEEETQYF.

This clone was recorded once. The rearrangement uses TRBV28 and TRBJ2-1, with D uncertain. V was trimmed by 5 bases and J by 9 bases, leaving 11 bases between them. There are 12 residues in the CDR3. Germline V gene sequence: CDR1 MDHEN, CDR2 SYDVKM. In DNA, the CDR3 is TGTGCCAGCAGTCCGATCCAAGGTGAGCAGTTCTTC. Its translation is CASSPIQGEQFF.

A few counts support this clone. Compared with germline, one end of the junction differs, possibly owing to a read error. Other nucleotide sequences from this sample produce the same CDR3. The chain couples TRBV7-8 to TRBJ2-4, with 10 bases aligning to TRBD1. Germline V gene lookup returns CDR1 SGHVS and CDR2 FQNEAQ. This CDR3 region has 14 residues. The CDR3 sequence: CASSLAGQGGIQYF. The CDR3 nucleotides are TGCGCCAGCAGCTTAGCAGGACAGGGGGGGATTCAGTACTTC.

The chain links TRBV19 to TRBJ2-1, with D perhaps assigned TRBD1 or TRBD2 (5 bases each). Trimming left V 5 bases short and J 9 bases short, with 11 bases between. CDR3 size: 12 residues. The germline gives CDR1 LNHDA, CDR2 SQIVND (reference sequence). DNA for the CDR3: TGTGCCAGTAGTCCGGGGACGGGTGAGCAGTTCTTC. This translates into CASSPGTGEQFF.